The 18 T cell receptor beta chains reported below all come from one sample, sequenced in a study of PD-1 blockade in classical Hodgkin lymphoma. Each patient relapsed following autologous stem cell transplantation, and prior brentuximab vedotin exposure differed. Clones were read by immunoSEQ multiplex PCR, and TCRdb kept only the in-frame ones, dropping some. Among 50,000 to 85,000 clones listed, over 70% were seen once. Sequencing was performed on peripheral blood mononuclear cells (PBMCs), taken before the second cycle of nivolumab. The source of these receptors is a human donor with classical Hodgkin lymphoma.

V gene TRBV29-1 combines with J gene TRBJ2-1; D remains ambiguous. Germline assignment: CDR1 SQVTM and CDR2 ANQGSEA. V was pared by 6 bases and J by 5 bases, with 5 bases between. The CDR3 is 10 residues long. This CDR3 reads CSVVDNEQFF. CDR3 DNA sequence: TGCAGCGTGGTAGACAATGAGCAGTTCTTC.

The chain couples TRBV11-3 to TRBJ2-7; D uncertain. The V end lost 1 base, the J end lost 4 bases, and 5 bases lay between the germline ends. In germline, CDR1 is SGHNT, CDR2 YENEEA. The CDR3 consists of 12 residues. For the CDR3, the DNA is TGTGCCAGCAGCTTAGTAGGGTACGAGCAGTACTTC. Translation gives CASSLVGYEQYF.

This clone was observed a few times. The V and J genes are TRBV7-9 and TRBJ1-4; the match to TRBD1 covers 11 bases. This CDR3 is 15 amino acids long. Germline values: CDR1 SEHNR, CDR2 FQNEAQ (reference sequence). The V and J ends lost 5 bases and 9 bases, in that order; junction bases with no gene match: 8. Written as DNA, the CDR3 is TGTGCCAGCAGCGCGGGGACAGGGGGGATCCAAAAACTGTTTTTT. Translating it yields CASSAGTGGIQKLFF.

V and J are TRBV16 and TRBJ2-1, with a weak D call TRBD2 (5 bases). Germline CDR1 is KGHSY and CDR2 is FQNENV. Trimming removed 8 bases at V and 7 bases at J, with 21 bases between. The length of the CDR3 is 15 residues. CDR3 bases: TGTGCCAGCTCCCCTAGGGATCCGGGGAAAAATGAGCAGTTCTTC. Translating it yields CASSPRDPGKNEQFF.

The rearrangement joins TRBV19 to TRBJ2-7; TRBD1 is a possible D gene (6 bases). The V end lost 8 bases, the J end lost 5 bases, and 16 bases lay between the germline ends. The CDR3 is 13 amino acids. Germline V gene sequence: CDR1 LNHDA, CDR2 SQIVND (reference sequence). This CDR3 is CASGDRSQNEQYF. In DNA, the CDR3 is TGTGCCAGTGGCGACAGGTCCCAGAACGAGCAGTACTTC.

The rearrangement joins TRBV5-6 to TRBJ2-7; TRBD1 matches 10 bases. The CDR3 length is 17 residues. Looked up from germline, CDR1 is SGHDT and CDR2 is YYEEEE. V shed 3 bases, J shed 2 bases, and the junction held 11 bases outside the gene matches. This CDR3 reads CASSSISGTGAAYEQYF. The CDR3, as DNA: TGTGCCAGCAGCTCGATCTCCGGGACAGGGGCCGCCTACGAGCAGTACTTC.

The J gene is TRBJ2-3, the V gene TRBV5-1; D is unclear. This CDR3 is built from 15 residues. V dropped 0 bases and J dropped 4 bases, with 12 bases sitting between them. Germline-derived CDR1 and CDR2 are SGHRS and YFSETQ. CDR3 sequence: CASSLEGLHPDTQYF. The CDR3 coding sequence is TGCGCCAGCAGCTTGGAGGGCCTACACCCAGATACGCAGTATTTT.

The chain uses TRBV7-9 and TRBJ1-4; TRBD1 matches 9 bases. Germline-derived CDR1 and CDR2 are SEHNR and FQNEAQ (reference sequence). The V and J ends lost 4 bases and 5 bases, in that order; junction bases with no gene match: 2. The CDR3 has 14 residues. The CDR3, as DNA: TGTGCCAGCAGCTCCGACAGGGGGAATGAAAAACTGTTTTTT. Translated: CASSSDRGNEKLFF.

The chain is built from TRBV30 and TRBJ2-7; D unresolved. The V gene's germline CDR1 is GTSNPN and CDR2 SVGIG (reference sequence). The CDR3 is 11 residues long. V shed 8 bases and J shed 2 bases, with 10 bases lying between them. The CDR3 bases are TGTGCCGGATGGGGTACCTACGAGCAGTACTTC. Its translation: CAGWGTYEQYF.

This rearrangement joins TRBV7-7 to TRBJ2-3; perhaps D is TRBD1 or TRBD2 (5 bases each). The germline V gene encodes CDR1 SSHAT and CDR2 FNYEAQ (reference sequence). This CDR3 has 15 amino acids. V was cut by 5 bases and J by 2 bases, with 14 bases left in between. The CDR3 sequence: CASSPVGAPTDTQYF. The CDR3 coding sequence is TGTGCCAGCAGCCCCGTCGGGGCCCCCACAGATACGCAGTATTTT.

The rearrangement joins TRBV19 to TRBJ2-2; D is perhaps TRBD1 (5 bases). The V end was cut by 3 bases, the J end by 5 bases, with 13 bases between. The CDR3 sequence is 15 residues long. CDR1 and CDR2 (germline): LNHDA, SQIVND (reference sequence). The DNA for the CDR3 is TGTGCCAGTAGTATCGTGTTCAGGGTTACCGGGGAGCTGTTTTTT. Residues: CASSIVFRVTGELFF.

On this clone itself: Different DNA sequences within this sample yield the same CDR3. The V call is TRBV5-1, the J call TRBJ2-3, with a weak D call TRBD1 (5 bases). Germline CDR1 and CDR2: SGHRS and YFSETQ. The CDR3 totals 14 residues. V shed 0 bases and J shed 0 bases, with 5 bases lying between them. CDR3 protein: CASSLGGSTDTQYF. The DNA of the CDR3 is TGCGCCAGCAGCTTGGGGGGCAGCACAGATACGCAGTATTTT.

This chain connects TRBV5-1 to TRBJ2-7; tentative D call: TRBD1 (6 bases). This CDR3 is 15 amino acids long. The germline V gene encodes CDR1 SGHRS and CDR2 YFSETQ. V lost 4 bases, J lost 2 bases, and 16 bases lay in between. CDR3 DNA: TGCGCCAGCAGCCAAACAATAGGACAGACCTACGAGCAGTACTTC. Protein product: CASSQTIGQTYEQYF.

The J gene is TRBJ1-1, the V gene TRBV5-1; maybe TRBD1 (5 bases). Germline CDR1 is SGHRS and CDR2 is YFSETQ. Trimming stripped 3 bases from V and 0 bases from J, with 12 bases between. This CDR3 spans 15 amino acids. The CDR3 is CASSSGTAMNTEAFF. The CDR3 bases are TGCGCCAGCAGCTCCGGGACGGCGATGAACACTGAAGCTTTCTTT.

The rearrangement links TRBV6-1 to TRBJ2-1; the match to TRBD2 covers 12 bases. Germline V CDR1 and CDR2: MNHNS, SASEGT. CDR3 length: 18 amino acids. Trimming removed 4 bases from V and 6 bases from J; junction bases left unmatched: 13. The CDR3 loop is CASSVFLSSGRAANEQFF. The CDR3 DNA is TGTGCCAGCAGTGTATTTCTTTCTAGCGGGAGGGCCGCCAATGAGCAGTTCTTC.

This clone was detected only once. The genes are TRBV4-2 and TRBJ2-3; 10 bases fit TRBD2. Germline V CDR1 and CDR2: LGHNA, YNFKEQ. The CDR3 runs to 18 residues. After removal of 4 bases from V and 3 bases from J, the junction contained 13 bases not matched to a gene. CDR3 DNA: TGTGCCAGCAGCCTAAATCCGCAGCGGGAGGGCCTAACAGATACGCAGTATTTT. Translating it yields CASSLNPQREGLTDTQYF.

This rearrangement joins TRBV28 to TRBJ1-1; D is perhaps TRBD1 (5 bases). Between the trimmed V and J ends, which lost 7 bases and 2 bases, there was a span of 17 bases. CDR3 length equals 15 residues. Germline V gene data show CDR1 as MDHEN and CDR2 as SYDVKM. The CDR3 loop reads CASTWGDSGNTEAFF. CDR3 bases: TGTGCCAGCACTTGGGGGGACTCAGGAAACACTGAAGCTTTCTTT.

The rearrangement uses TRBV9 and TRBJ2-1; 11 bases map to TRBD2. The V segment lost 3 bases and the J segment 2 bases; nucleotides outside the gene matches: 10. The CDR3 covers 18 residues. CDR1 is SGDLS, CDR2 YYNGEE, per germline. The chain's CDR3 is CASSAGGLAGGTYNEQFF. CDR3 coding DNA: TGTGCCAGCAGCGCGGGGGGGCTAGCGGGAGGTACCTACAATGAGCAGTTCTTC.